This T cell receptor (beta chain) emerged from a study of cytomegalovirus exposure and HLA in healthy donors. The sample holds a few counts of this clone. The V segment lost 6 bases and the J segment 3 bases; nucleotides outside the gene matches: 7. CDR1 MNHNY and CDR2 SVGAGI come from the germline V gene (reference sequence). This CDR3 has 15 residues. Primers: 60 Vbeta forward and 13 Jbeta reverse. This table comes from immunoSEQ multiplex PCR, and its TCRdb copy is limited to in-frame clones, with some not included. The table lists about 120,000 clones, about 9.4% of them singletons. Healthy donors of bone marrow made up the group. Nominally healthy donors provided the samples, though records likely missed some immune exposures.

The specimen was PBMCs. J is TRBJ2-7 and V is TRBV6-6; TRBD2 matches at 11 bases. The origin of this receptor is a woman aged 35 to 49 in good health and CMV-seropositive. Here the CDR3 DNA reads TGTGCCAGCAGGACTACTAGCGGGAGAGACTACGAGCAGTACTTC. Translation gives CASRTTSGRDYEQYF.